A selection of T cell receptor beta chains follows, all from one sample in a study of radiotherapy plus CTLA-4 blockade in lung cancer. Profiling relied on immunoSEQ multiplex PCR, and the TCRdb table lists in-frame clones only, not all of them. Of about 66,000 clones detected, approximately 82% appear once; the ten largest clones hold roughly 4%. The specimen comprised peripheral blood, sampled from a patient treated with radiotherapy plus ipilimumab. The source is a human donor with non-small cell lung cancer who had a partial response to radiotherapy plus ipilimumab. Both conserved end residues are part of each CDR3. A D gene is named only where the DNA matches it firmly. A row's size may be missing; if present it is once, few, many or a size class.

abundance	v_gene	j_gene	d_gene	CDR3nt	CDR3aa
-	TRBV7-6	TRBJ2-7	TRBD2	TGTGCCAGCAGCCCCCGCAGCGGGAGCTCCTACGAGCAGTACTTC	CASSPRSGSSYEQYF
-	TRBV2	TRBJ1-1	-	TGTGCCAGCACCCAATCGACAGCCGGGACTGAAGCTTTCTTT	CASTQSTAGTEAFF
-	TRBV7-8	TRBJ2-1	TRBD2	TGTGCCAGCAGAGAAGCGGGAGGTCGGAATGAGCAGTTCTTC	CASREAGGRNEQFF
-	TRBV11-3	TRBJ2-1	-	TGTGCCAGCAGCGCACACCCATACAATGAGCAGTTCTTC	CASSAHPYNEQFF
-	TRBV28	TRBJ1-2	TRBD1	TGTGCCAGCAGTTCTGGGGACAGCTACTATGGCTACACCTTC	CASSSGDSYYGYTF
-	TRBV20-1	TRBJ2-7	-	TGCAGTGCTAAGACACCCTACGAGCAGTACTTC	CSAKTPYEQYF
-	TRBV11-2	TRBJ2-1	-	TGTGCCAGCAGCTTGGCGGGGGCGTCCAATGAGCAGTTCTTC	CASSLAGASNEQFF
-	TRBV15	TRBJ2-7	-	TGTGCCACCAGCAGAGATAGGAACCAGGGGCTAGACTACGAGCAGTACTTC	CATSRDRNQGLDYEQYF
-	TRBV5-1	TRBJ2-2	TRBD1	TGCGCCAGCAGACGGCCGGGACAGGGTGGGACCGGGGAGCTGTTTTTT	CASRRPGQGGTGELFF
-	TRBV6-1	TRBJ1-4	TRBD1	TGTGCCAGCAGTGAATGGGGACAGGTTAATGAAAAACTGTTTTTT	CASSEWGQVNEKLFF
-	TRBV15	TRBJ2-3	-	TGTGCCACCAGCAGAGCACTAGCCGACACAGATACGCAGTATTTT	CATSRALADTDTQYF
-	TRBV9	TRBJ2-7	TRBD2	TGTGCCAGCAGCGTAATGGCTAGCGGCTCCTACGAGCAGTACTTC	CASSVMASGSYEQYF
-	TRBV5-1	TRBJ1-1	TRBD1	TGCGCCAGCAGCCTGGAGGGGACAGGGAACACTGAAGCTTTCTTT	CASSLEGTGNTEAFF
few	TRBV15	TRBJ2-7	TRBD2	TGTGCCACCAGCAGAGATCCGGGGGGGACCTACGAGCAGTACTTC	CATSRDPGGTYEQYF
-	TRBV10-3	TRBJ2-7	TRBD2	TGTGCCATCAGTGAGTCGACTCTAGCGGTCTACGAGCAGTACTTC	CAISESTLAVYEQYF
-	TRBV27	TRBJ2-7	-	TGTGCCAGCAGTTTATGGCGGGAAAGCGAGCAGTACTTC	CASSLWRESEQYF
-	TRBV4-1	TRBJ1-6	-	TGCGCCAGCAGCACCCCGACTGCGGACTCCTATAATTCACCCCTCCACTTT	CASSTPTADSYNSPLHF
-	TRBV7-9	TRBJ2-5	-	TGTGCCAGCAGCTTGGCCAGGGCCGGGGAGACCCAGTACTTC	CASSLARAGETQYF
few	TRBV19	TRBJ2-7	TRBD2	TGTGCCAGTAGGGAGGGGCCTAGCGGGAGCTACGAGCAGTACTTC	CASREGPSGSYEQYF
-	TRBV5-6	TRBJ2-1	-	TGTGCCAGCAGCCTTGCCCCGGGCGGGAAGGGCAATGAGCAGTTCTTC	CASSLAPGGKGNEQFF
few	TRBV29-1	TRBJ2-1	TRBD2	TGCAGCGTTGGGGCGGGACTAGGGGCGTTGGAGCAGTTCTTC	CSVGAGLGALEQFF
-	TRBV5-1	TRBJ1-1	-	TGCGCCAGCAGCGAACAGGGACAGAACACTGAAGCTTTCTTT	CASSEQGQNTEAFF
-	TRBV5-4	TRBJ2-2	TRBD1	TGTGCCAGCAGCCGGACCGGGACAGGGGGCGCCGGGGAGGAGCTGTTTTTT	CASSRTGTGGAGEELFF
once	TRBV18	TRBJ2-1	-	TGTGCCAGCTCACCACGGGCAAACGGGGGGTTCTTC	CASSPRANGGFF
-	TRBV28	TRBJ2-7	-	TGTGCCAGCATAAAACAGCCCTTCTCCTACGAGCAGTACTTC	CASIKQPFSYEQYF
-	TRBV28	TRBJ2-1	TRBD1	TGTGCCAGCAGCGCAGGGGGCGCGCGAGCGGGCAAGAACAATGAGCAGTTCTTC	CASSAGGARAGKNNEQFF
-	TRBV30	TRBJ2-5	TRBD2	TGTGCCTGGAGTGTCGGACTAGCGGGAGCCCGGGAGACCCAGTACTTC	CAWSVGLAGARETQYF
-	TRBV14	TRBJ2-3	TRBD1	TGTGCCAGCAGCCTAAGGACAGGGGGCACAGATACGCAGTATTTT	CASSLRTGGTDTQYF
few	TRBV7-3	TRBJ1-4	-	TGTGCCAGCAGCCCGGACGGGGGGAATGAAAAACTGTTTTTT	CASSPDGGNEKLFF
-	TRBV5-1	TRBJ2-1	-	TGCGCCAGCAGCACAGGGACGGCTTCCTACAATGAGCAGTTCTTC	CASSTGTASYNEQFF
once	TRBV30	TRBJ1-2	TRBD1	TGTGCCTGGCGGGGACAGGGAGTTTCCTACACCTTC	CAWRGQGVSYTF
-	TRBV7-8	TRBJ2-5	-	TGTGCCAGCAGCCCGGGACAAATCCAAGAGACCCAGTACTTC	CASSPGQIQETQYF
few	TRBV7-9	TRBJ2-2	-	TGTGCCAGCAGCCTCTCGAACACCGGGGAGCTGTTTTTT	CASSLSNTGELFF
few	TRBV4-1	TRBJ1-1	-	TGCGCCAGCAGCCAAGATCCGAACGGTAACACTGAAGCTTTCTTT	CASSQDPNGNTEAFF
-	TRBV6-6	TRBJ2-5	-	TGTGCCAGCAGTTACTCTGGGGCGGACCTCCAAGAGACCCAGTACTTC	CASSYSGADLQETQYF
-	TRBV6-1	TRBJ1-5	-	TGTGCCAGCACCCTTGGGGGGAGCAATCAGCCCCAGCATTTT	CASTLGGSNQPQHF
-	TRBV2	TRBJ2-5	-	TGTGCCAGCAGTCCCAACCAAGAGACCCAGTACTTC	CASSPNQETQYF
-	TRBV29-1	TRBJ1-1	-	TGCAGCGTTGATACAGGGTCTCACACTGAAGCTTTCTTT	CSVDTGSHTEAFF
-	TRBV15	TRBJ2-1	-	TGTGCCACCAGCAAGGGAGCGGCGAGGGGGGGCTCCTACAATGAGCAGTTCTTC	CATSKGAARGGSYNEQFF
-	TRBV7-2	TRBJ1-1	-	TGTGCCAGCAGCTTAGTGGGGGCGGGGGACACTGAAGCTTTCTTT	CASSLVGAGDTEAFF
-	TRBV7-9	TRBJ2-5	-	TGTGCCAGCAGCTTAGCCGCACTAGAGACCCAGTACTTC	CASSLAALETQYF
-	TRBV7-2	TRBJ1-2	-	TGTGCCAGCAGCTTAGTAGGAGGGTCCTATGGCTACACCTTC	CASSLVGGSYGYTF
-	TRBV28	TRBJ2-7	-	TGTGCCAGCAGTTTACAACAGACGCGGGGCGAGCAGTACTTC	CASSLQQTRGEQYF
-	TRBV18	TRBJ2-1	TRBD1	TGTGCCAGCTCACCGCGGATAACGGGACAGGTCTCGGACAATGAGCAGTTCTTC	CASSPRITGQVSDNEQFF
-	TRBV2	TRBJ1-1	-	TGTGCCCACCGGACAGAAGTTAACACTGAAGCTTTCTTT	CAHRTEVNTEAFF
-	TRBV27	TRBJ2-1	TRBD2	TGTGCCAGCAGTTTTGCGGGAGTCAAGGGTGAGCAGTTCTTC	CASSFAGVKGEQFF
-	TRBV6-6	TRBJ1-6	-	TGTGCCAGCAGTTACTCGATTCAGGGGAATTCACCCCTCCACTTT	CASSYSIQGNSPLHF
-	TRBV2	TRBJ2-5	-	TGTGCCAGCAGTCCACTCGTGGCGGGGGAGACCCAGTACTTC	CASSPLVAGETQYF